The T cell receptor (beta chain) described here comes from a study of blood T cell repertoires in COVID-19. Only in-frame clones appear in the TCRdb table, and some are missing; sequencing was by immunoSEQ multiplex PCR. The sample holds approximately 250,000 clones, 88% seen once. The V gene's germline CDR1 is MGHRA and CDR2 YSYEKL. This CDR3 region has 16 residues. Trimming removed 0 bases from V and 5 bases from J, with 16 bases in between. The rearrangement links TRBV4-1 to TRBJ1-2, with D possibly matching TRBD1 (6 bases). The TCR was taken from a woman aged 40 to 50 with acute COVID-19. Sequenced sample: PBMCs or T cells enriched from blood (not recorded which). The CDR3 here is CASSQDLTPQGYGYTF. The CDR3 DNA reads TGCGCCAGCAGCCAAGATTTAACTCCCCAGGGGTATGGCTACACCTTC.